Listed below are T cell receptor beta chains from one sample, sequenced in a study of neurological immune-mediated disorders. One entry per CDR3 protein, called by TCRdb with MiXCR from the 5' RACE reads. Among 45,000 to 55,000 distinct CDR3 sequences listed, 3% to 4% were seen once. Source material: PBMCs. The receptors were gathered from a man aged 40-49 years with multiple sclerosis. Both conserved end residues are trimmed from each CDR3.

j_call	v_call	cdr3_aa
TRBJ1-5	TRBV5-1	ASSLDQGLGQPQH
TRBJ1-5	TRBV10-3	AISGNRGVSNQPQH
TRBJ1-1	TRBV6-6	ASSYGRGDTEAF
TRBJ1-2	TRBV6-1	ASSWAGQANYGYT
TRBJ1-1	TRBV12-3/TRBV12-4	ASRKTGMNTEAF
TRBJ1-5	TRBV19	ASSRGIQGNNQPQH
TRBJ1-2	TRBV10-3	AISVDRGGYT
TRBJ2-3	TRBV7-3	ASSQTSGEWDTQY
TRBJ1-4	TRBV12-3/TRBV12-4	ASSLGQGSEKLF
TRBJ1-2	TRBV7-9	ASSREGDYGYT
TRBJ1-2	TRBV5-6	ASSLQDRVYGYT